The following is a T cell receptor (beta chain) sequence with its context. This record comes from a study of blood T cell repertoires in COVID-19. Study as a whole: Spain, Italy and the United States supplied samples that represented acute and convalescent COVID-19.

In the study's own analysis: Amplifying reference gene primers gave estimates of nucleated cell counts. Here immunoSEQ multiplex PCR was the method, and the copy in TCRdb shows in-frame clones only, minus some. V and J calls plus clone size are reproduced from that table; the DNA served to infer D and trimming. The sample has around 320,000 clones, roughly 90% seen once. The V segment lost 4 bases and the J segment 8 bases; nucleotides outside the gene matches: 10. Per germline, CDR1 SGHAT and CDR2 FQNNGV. The CDR3 totals 15 residues. The cohort comprised adults aged roughly 18 to 95 years residing in about two dozen US areas. Participants' own reports of clinical history determined their cohort assignment.

Source material: PBMCs or T cells enriched from blood (not recorded which). The sequence was collected from a woman aged 18 to 35 with acute COVID-19. The rearrangement uses TRBV11-2 and TRBJ1-2; TRBD1 aligns across 10 bases. CDR3 amino acids: CASSSRGDRGWGYTF. The CDR3 region has the DNA TGTGCCAGCAGCTCTAGAGGGGACAGGGGTTGGGGCTACACCTTC.